What follows are 21 T cell receptor beta chains derived from one specimen sequenced in a study of CD8 T cells in Susac syndrome. When the RNA was reverse transcribed, random hexamers were used with an input of roughly 0.45 to 1 ug. TCRdb passed the immunoSEQ multiplex PCR reads through MiXCR, listing each CDR3 protein once. The sample has 45,000 to 55,000 distinct CDR3 sequences, 93% seen once. Sequencing used CD8+ T cells from PBMCs. The receptors were sampled from a human donor in good health.

J is TRBJ1-2 and V is TRBV5-4; 7 bases match TRBD1. This CDR3 has 13 amino acids. Germline trimming cut 4 bases from V and 6 bases from J; bases unmatched to any gene: 6. In germline, CDR1 is SGHNT, CDR2 YYREEE (reference sequence). CDR3 sequence: CASSPTGDHGYTF. The CDR3 bases are TGTGCCAGCAGCCCAACAGGGGATCATGGCTACACCTTC.

This sequence joins TRBV29-1 and TRBJ1-1; TRBD1 matches at 7 bases. The CDR3 totals 13 residues. The germline CDR1 and CDR2 sequences are SQVTM and ANQGSEA. The junction had 4 bases not matched to a gene; V was cut back by 6 bases and J by 0 bases. The CDR3 bases are TGCAGCGTCAGGGGGGGTTTGAACACTGAAGCTTTCTTT. Residues: CSVRGGLNTEAFF.

This clonotype was observed a single time. V and J are TRBV20-1 and TRBJ2-2; perhaps TRBD2 as D (6 bases). The V end lost 5 bases, the J end lost 6 bases, and 16 bases lay between the germline ends. In germline, CDR1 is DFQATT, CDR2 SNEGSKA (reference sequence). This CDR3 is 14 amino acids long. The DNA for the CDR3 is TGCAGTGCTTCCCATGGAGGGCCGGCCGGGGAGCTGTTTTTT. Encoded protein: CSASHGGPAGELFF.

This clonotype came up once. The CDR3 protein is CATSSGGPRGTDTQYF. The CDR3 region has the DNA TGTGCCACCAGCAGCGGAGGGCCACGAGGCACAGATACGCAGTATTTT. The chain links TRBV15 to TRBJ2-3, with a possible D match to TRBD2 (6 bases). The germline gives CDR1 LNHNV, CDR2 YYDKDF (reference sequence). Deletions cut 3 bases from V and 1 base from J, with 14 bases between. CDR3 length: 16 amino acids.

This chain joins TRBV7-2 and TRBJ2-7, with D possibly matching TRBD2 (5 bases). The germline V and J ends were trimmed by 4 bases and 3 bases, with 7 bases remaining between them. This CDR3 spans 12 amino acids. The germline gives CDR1 SGHTA, CDR2 FQGNSA. The CDR3 is CASSYGLYEQYF. The DNA for the CDR3 is TGTGCCAGCAGCTACGGACTCTACGAGCAGTACTTC. Supplemented by reference TRBV7-2 and TRBJ2-7, the full variable domain reads GAGVSQSPSNKVTEKGKDVELRCDPISGHTALYWYRQSLGQGLEFLIYFQGNSAPDKSGLPSDRFSAERTGGSVSTLTIQRTQQEDSAVYLCASSYGLYEQYFGPGTRLTVT.

The rearrangement joins TRBV6-5 to TRBJ2-1; D uncertain. Germline assignment: CDR1 MNHEY and CDR2 SVGAGI. V was trimmed by 5 bases and J by 0 bases, leaving 8 bases between them. The CDR3 is 14 amino acids. CDR3 sequence: CASSAVSSYNEQFF. CDR3 bases: TGTGCCAGCAGTGCCGTAAGCTCCTACAATGAGCAGTTCTTC.

The chain uses TRBV29-1 and TRBJ1-4, with D perhaps matching TRBD1 (5 bases). Per the germline V gene, CDR1 is SQVTM and CDR2 is ANQGSEA. Trimming took 4 bases from V and 0 from J, leaving 15 bases between them. There are 16 residues in the CDR3. CDR3 amino acids: CSVAGLSTSTNEKLFF. CDR3 sequence (DNA): TGCAGCGTTGCAGGGTTAAGTACGTCAACTAATGAAAAACTGTTTTTT.

This chain connects TRBV11-3 to TRBJ1-1, with D perhaps matching TRBD1 (6 bases). V was pared by 5 bases and J by 1 base, with 8 bases between. The CDR3 is 13 amino acids. The germline CDR1 and CDR2 sequences are SGHNT and YENEEA. The CDR3 spells CASSRTANTEAFF. CDR3 nucleotide sequence: TGTGCCAGCAGCCGGACAGCGAACACTGAAGCTTTCTTT.

The genes are TRBV21-1 and TRBJ1-1; TRBD1, the table's D call, lacks a check against the DNA. TRBV21-1 is reported as a pseudogene. CDR3 length equals 19 residues. CDR3 DNA: TGTGCCAGCAGGTTATCCCGGGACAAGGGGCTCCCAGCGAACACTGAAGCTTTCTTT. This codes for CASRLSRDKGLPANTEAFF.

The genes are TRBV27 and TRBJ1-2, with 7 nucleotides matching TRBD1. After removal of 2 bases from V and 0 bases from J, the junction contained 3 bases not matched to a gene. This CDR3 has 15 residues. CDR1 is MNHEY, CDR2 SMNVEV, per germline (reference sequence). CDR3 amino acids: CASSLRDSPNYGYTF. CDR3 nucleotides: TGTGCCAGCAGTTTAAGGGACAGTCCTAACTATGGCTACACCTTC.

J is TRBJ1-2 and V is TRBV4-1; 7 positions match TRBD1. Trimming cost V 0 bases and J 5 bases; bases outside gene matches: 6. The CDR3 extends over 15 amino acids. Germline lookup yields CDR1 MGHRA and CDR2 YSYEKL. CDR3 protein: CASSQDRGSQYGYTF. CDR3 DNA sequence: TGCGCCAGCAGCCAAGACAGGGGGAGTCAATATGGCTACACCTTC.

The rearrangement links TRBV4-1 to TRBJ1-2; no reliable D call. The CDR3 covers 12 residues. Germline CDR1 and CDR2: MGHRA and YSYEKL. V was clipped by 0 bases and J by 6 bases, with 5 bases between them. In DNA, the CDR3 is TGCGCCAGCAGCCAAGATCCCGATGGCTACACCTTC. Translation gives CASSQDPDGYTF.

V gene TRBV2 combines with J gene TRBJ1-1, with D possibly matching TRBD1 (5 bases). Trimming removed 6 bases from V and 0 bases from J, with 14 bases in between. CDR3 length: 15 amino acids. The V gene's germline CDR1 is SNHLY and CDR2 FYNNEI. CDR3 residues: CASRFTGEMNTEAFF. DNA for the CDR3: TGTGCCAGCAGATTCACAGGCGAAATGAACACTGAAGCTTTCTTT.

This chain's CDR3 is CASSLGSGSQETQYF. CDR3 coding DNA: TGCGCCAGCAGCTTGGGAAGCGGGTCCCAAGAGACCCAGTACTTC. The rearrangement links TRBV5-1 to TRBJ2-5, with D possibly TRBD2 on 6 matching bases. Germline V gene sequence: CDR1 SGHRS, CDR2 YFSETQ. Trimming pared 0 bases from V and 1 base from J, leaving 10 bases between. This CDR3 has 15 residues.

The rearrangement joins TRBV24-1 to TRBJ2-5; 8 nucleotides align to TRBD1. V was pared by 5 bases and J by 5 bases, with 18 bases of the junction left unmatched. CDR3 length: 18 residues. CDR1 is KGHDR and CDR2 is SFDVKD in the germline V gene. CDR3 coding DNA: TGTGCCACCAGTGGTCCGGGCGCGGACAGGGCGGTTTGGGAGACCCAGTACTTC. This encodes CATSGPGADRAVWETQYF.

The chain has TRBV7-9 and TRBJ2-7; possible D gene TRBD2, 5 bases. This CDR3 region has 14 residues. From germline, CDR1 is SEHNR and CDR2 FQNEAQ (reference sequence). V was pared by 5 bases and J by 3 bases, with 14 bases between. The CDR3 spells CASSPPAVGYEQYF. In DNA form, the CDR3 reads TGTGCCAGCAGCCCCCCAGCGGTAGGCTACGAGCAGTACTTC. The entire variable domain, with the rest obtained from reference TRBV7-9 and TRBJ2-7, is as follows: DTGVSQNPRHKITKRGQNVTFRCDPISEHNRLYWYRQTLGQGPEFLTYFQNEAQLEKSRLLSDRFSAERPKGSFSTLEIQRTEQGDSAMYLCASSPPAVGYEQYFGPGTRLTVT.

The rearrangement uses TRBV9 and TRBJ2-1; no clear D. The CDR3 is made up of 14 amino acids. Deletions cut 0 bases from V and 3 bases from J, with 7 bases between. The germline gives CDR1 SGDLS, CDR2 YYNGEE. CDR3 nucleotides: TGTGCCAGCAGCGTAGACCCCTACTACAATGAGCAGTTCTTC. This encodes CASSVDPYYNEQFF.

The CDR3 spells CASSLGTVNTETQYF. CDR3 in DNA: TGTGCCAGCAGCTTAGGGACAGTGAATACGGAGACCCAGTACTTC. The chain is built from TRBV11-3 and TRBJ2-5; tentatively, D is TRBD1 (6 bases). V lost 1 base and J lost 5, with 14 bases in between. CDR3 size: 15 residues. Per germline, CDR1 SGHNT and CDR2 YENEEA.

The CDR3 DNA follows: TGTGCCAGCAGCTTTGCTGAGCAGTTCTTC. Its translation is CASSFAEQFF. The rearrangement links TRBV7-9 to TRBJ2-1; D unclear. The germline V and J ends were trimmed by 3 bases and 9 bases, with 3 bases remaining between them. Germline CDR1 is SEHNR and CDR2 is FQNEAQ (reference sequence). The CDR3 has 10 amino acids.

The rearrangement links TRBV29-1 to TRBJ1-4; 7 bases map to TRBD1. CDR3 length equals 16 residues. V gave up 3 bases and J gave up 4 bases; unmatched junction bases: 11. Germline CDR1 reads SQVTM; CDR2 reads ANQGSEA. The CDR3 nucleotides read TGCAGCGTTGAGGGGAGCCAGGGGGACAATAATGAAAAACTGTTTTTT. Its translation is CSVEGSQGDNNEKLFF.

For this clonotype: At one boundary the junction diverges from the germline segment, which might be a read error. The chain combines TRBV2 with TRBJ2-7, with D maybe TRBD1 (6 bases). CDR1 and CDR2 from the germline V gene are SNHLY and FYNNEI. CDR3 size: 13 residues. CDR3 DNA sequence: TGTGCCAGCAGTGAAAGCGAGGCGGACGAGGGGGACTTC. It encodes CASSESEADEGDF. Drawing the rest from reference TRBV2 and TRBJ2-7, the complete variable domain is EPEVTQTPSHQVTQMGQEVILRCVPISNHLYFYWYRQILGQKVEFLVSFYNNEISEKSEIFDDQFSVERPDGSNFTLKIRSTKLEDSAMYFCASSESEADEGDFGPGTRLTVT.